The 9 T cell receptor beta chains listed next were all sequenced from one sample in a study of cytomegalovirus exposure and HLA in healthy donors. The PCR was carried out with 60 Vbeta primers and 13 Jbeta primers. TCRdb's copy holds only in-frame clones and misses some; the assay was immunoSEQ multiplex PCR. This sample yields under 200,000 clones, of which around 68% are seen a single time; about 1.3% belongs to the top ten. Sequenced input: PBMCs. All receptors derive from a man aged 50-59 years in good health and CMV-seronegative.

This clone was observed once. The chain employs TRBV7-6 and TRBJ2-3; possibly TRBD2 for D (5 bases). Trimming removed 2 bases from V and 1 base from J, with 7 bases in between. Germline assignment: CDR1 SGHVS and CDR2 FNYEAQ. The CDR3 is 14 amino acids. CDR3 residues: CASSLRTGTDTQYF. CDR3 DNA: TGTGCCAGCAGCTTAAGGACTGGCACAGATACGCAGTATTTT.

The rearrangement joins TRBV4-1 to TRBJ2-4, with 7 bases lining up with TRBD1. The ends lost 0 bases at V and 7 bases at J; junction bases unmatched: 6. CDR3 length equals 15 residues. Germline V gives CDR1 MGHRA, CDR2 YSYEKL. CDR3 protein: CASSQDKDRWNIQYF. CDR3 nucleotide sequence: TGCGCCAGCAGCCAAGATAAGGACAGGTGGAACATTCAGTACTTC.

The chain uses TRBV4-1 and TRBJ2-3; 15 nucleotides line up with TRBD2. CDR1 is MGHRA, CDR2 YSYEKL, per germline. The V and J ends lost 4 bases and 0 bases, in that order; junction bases with no gene match: 5. This CDR3 comprises 18 residues. Written as DNA, the CDR3 is TGCGCCAGCAGCCCGGGACTAGCGGGGGGCCTTAGCACAGATACGCAGTATTTT. Its translation is CASSPGLAGGLSTDTQYF.

This clone has just one count. Other DNA sequences of this sample code for an identical CDR3. This chain links TRBV2 with TRBJ1-5; TRBD1 is a possible D gene (5 bases). CDR3 length: 14 residues. Germline V gene data show CDR1 as SNHLY and CDR2 as FYNNEI. V dropped 3 bases and J dropped 0 bases, with 6 bases sitting between them. The CDR3 is CASSETVSNQPQHF. CDR3 nucleotides: TGTGCCAGCAGTGAGACAGTTAGCAATCAGCCCCAGCATTTT.

The rearrangement links TRBV5-1 to TRBJ2-7; 10 nucleotides line up with TRBD1. V shed 0 bases and J 2 bases; nucleotides not matched to a gene: 5. Per germline, CDR1 SGHRS and CDR2 YFSETQ. The CDR3 covers 16 residues. The CDR3 reads CASSLVGTGAPYEQYF. For the CDR3, the DNA is TGCGCCAGCAGCTTGGTCGGGACAGGGGCCCCCTACGAGCAGTACTTC. Looking up the rest from reference TRBV5-1 and TRBJ2-7 gives the full variable domain: KAGVTQTPRYLIKTRGQQVTLSCSPISGHRSVSWYQQTPGQGLQFLFEYFSETQRNKGNFPGRFSGRQFSNSRSEMNVSTLELGDSALYLCASSLVGTGAPYEQYFGPGTRLTVT.

The chain links TRBV19 to TRBJ1-5; 11 bases are shared with TRBD1. The CDR3 has 16 amino acids. CDR1 is LNHDA, CDR2 SQIVND, per germline (reference sequence). Germline trimming cut 1 base from V and 7 bases from J; bases unmatched to any gene: 6. CDR3 sequence (DNA): TGTGCCAGTAGTATAGCTGGGACAGGGGGTGGACAGCCCCAGCATTTT. Encoded protein: CASSIAGTGGGQPQHF.

This clone was seen only once. This sequence joins TRBV9 and TRBJ2-3; 7 bases match TRBD2. The germline CDR1 and CDR2 sequences are SGDLS and YYNGEE. J lost 3 bases, V lost 0 bases, and 13 bases had no gene match. The CDR3 covers 18 residues. CDR3 DNA: TGTGCCAGCAGCGTAGCCCCTTTGCGGGGGTCGGTGACAGATACGCAGTATTTT. Protein product: CASSVAPLRGSVTDTQYF.

CDR3 region: CASSTTSGGVSIQYF. The CDR3, as DNA: TGTGCCAGTAGTACTACTAGCGGGGGGGTCAGCATTCAGTACTTC. V gene TRBV19 combines with J gene TRBJ2-4; 13 bases align to TRBD2. Germline loops: CDR1 LNHDA, CDR2 SQIVND (reference sequence). The J segment lost 9 bases and the V segment lost 4 bases, leaving 6 bases of the junction unmatched. The CDR3 extends over 15 amino acids.

The chain employs TRBV19 and TRBJ1-6; 10 bases match TRBD1. The CDR3 extends over 18 amino acids. V was pared by 2 bases and J by 13 bases, with 17 bases of the junction left unmatched. Germline lookup yields CDR1 LNHDA and CDR2 SQIVND (reference sequence). The CDR3 bases are TGTGCCAGTAGTATAATTTTGGACAGGGGGACCCGTATCTCCCCCCTCCACTTT. Its translation is CASSIILDRGTRISPLHF.